What follows are 9 T cell receptor beta chains derived from one specimen sequenced in a study of identical twins. TCRdb independently ran MiXCR on the 5' RACE reads; one entry per CDR3 protein. Of 500,000 or so distinct CDR3 sequences listed, 14% are singletons. This same sample was also part of a study on yellow fever vaccine responses in identical twins.

The specimen was CD4+ T cells sorted from blood. These TCRs come from a woman aged 18-29 years in good health.

This clonotype has a handful of counts. The chain has TRBV24-1 and TRBJ2-1, with D perhaps matching TRBD2 (6 bases). This CDR3 spans 15 amino acids. The germline V and J ends were trimmed by 1 base and 5 bases, with 11 bases remaining between them. Germline V CDR1 and CDR2: KGHDR, SFDVKD. Here the CDR3 reads CATSDLTGVDNEQFF. As DNA, the CDR3 is TGTGCCACCAGTGATTTAACGGGGGTCGACAATGAGCAGTTCTTC.

This chain links TRBV20-1 with TRBJ2-3, with a weak D call TRBD1 (5 bases). Trimming cost V 6 bases and J 0 bases, with 13 bases left between them. This CDR3 has 14 residues. Germline CDR1 and CDR2: DFQATT and SNEGSKA (reference sequence). Here the CDR3 DNA reads TGCAGTGCCCTTCTAGGGGCTAGCACAGATACGCAGTATTTT. It codes for CSALLGASTDTQYF.

This clonotype was observed a handful of times. CDR3 nucleotide sequence: TGTGCCAGCAGTGGTTCGCCAGAGACCGGGGAGCTGTTTTTT. As protein: CASSGSPETGELFF. V gene TRBV6-1 combines with J gene TRBJ2-2, with unresolved D. The length of the CDR3 is 14 residues. The V end was cut by 4 bases, the J end by 5 bases, with 11 bases between. Germline CDR1 MNHNS, CDR2 SASEGT.

This clonotype was found a few times. The rearrangement links TRBV12-5 to TRBJ2-2; 8 nucleotides line up with TRBD2. Trimming removed 5 bases from V and 0 bases from J; junction bases left unmatched: 14. CDR3 length: 19 residues. From germline, CDR1 is LGHNT and CDR2 FRNRAP. Here the CDR3 DNA reads TGTGCTAGTGGTCAAGAGTGGGTTAGCGGGAAAACGAACACCGGGGAGCTGTTTTTT. Amino acids: CASGQEWVSGKTNTGELFF. Using reference TRBV12-5 and TRBJ2-2 for the parts outside the CDR3, the full variable domain is DARVTQTPRHKVTEMGQEVTMRCQPILGHNTVFWYRQTMMQGLELLAYFRNRAPLDDSGMPKDRFSAEMPDATLATLKIQPSEPRDSAVYFCASGQEWVSGKTNTGELFFGEGSRLTVL.

Note on this clonotype: The junction departs from the called germline gene at one end, perhaps through a read error. The rearrangement uses TRBV6-6 and TRBJ2-5; no firm D call. The CDR3 is 11 amino acids. Germline V lookup: CDR1 MNHNY, CDR2 SVGAGI (reference sequence). CDR3 in amino acids: CASSYLETHYF. The CDR3 nucleotides read TGTGCCAGCAGTTACTTGGAGACCCATTACTTC.

V and J are TRBV20-1 and TRBJ2-5, with a weak D call TRBD1 (6 bases). CDR1 is DFQATT, CDR2 SNEGSKA, per germline (reference sequence). The CDR3 runs to 15 residues. Trimming cost V 0 bases and J 5 bases, with 16 bases left between them. CDR3 in DNA: TGCAGTGCTAGAGATCTACTTCAGGGGAAGGAGACCCAGTACTTC. This encodes CSARDLLQGKETQYF.

The rearrangement joins TRBV4-1 to TRBJ2-7; 9 nucleotides align to TRBD2. Germline V CDR1 and CDR2: MGHRA, YSYEKL. The CDR3 totals 17 residues. The junction had 9 bases not matched to a gene; V was cut back by 0 bases and J by 3 bases. CDR3 amino acids: CASSQDLAGGLNYEQYF. The CDR3 region has the DNA TGCGCCAGCAGCCAAGATTTGGCGGGAGGGCTAAACTACGAGCAGTACTTC.

V gene TRBV29-1 combines with J gene TRBJ2-7, with 9 bases identical to TRBD1. V shed 7 bases, J shed 4 bases, and the junction held 5 bases outside the gene matches. The CDR3 is 12 residues long. Germline values: CDR1 SQVTM, CDR2 ANQGSEA. In nucleotides, the CDR3 is TGCAGCGCGCGACAGGGGGTGTACGAGCAGTACTTC. Residues: CSARQGVYEQYF.

The genes are TRBV6-2 or TRBV6-3 and TRBJ2-2; weak D call: TRBD2 (5 bases). V was shortened by 4 bases and J by 1 base, with 10 bases between the two germline ends. CDR3 length: 15 amino acids. Germline loops: CDR1 MNHEY, CDR2 SVGEGT. The CDR3 DNA follows: TGTGCCAGCAGTTTAACTCGGGGGAACACCGGGGAGCTGTTTTTT. It specifies CASSLTRGNTGELFF.